These 29 T cell receptor beta chains originate from one sample sequenced in a study of T cell responses to AZD1222 COVID-19 vaccine. The assay was immunoSEQ multiplex PCR, and TCRdb's table has in-frame clones only and misses some. The sample consists of 75,000 to 100,000 clones, approximately 90% of them appearing once. The sequencing used peripheral blood, collected 28 days after the second AZD1222 dose. All receptors derive from an adult who received the AZD1222 COVID-19 vaccine.

V and J are TRBV30 and TRBJ2-6, with TRBD1 matching 8 bases. The CDR3 is 15 amino acids. J lost 3 bases, V lost 0 bases, and 1 base had no gene match. Germline lookup yields CDR1 GTSNPN and CDR2 SVGIG (reference sequence). The CDR3 reads CAWSVQGVGANVLTF. CDR3 DNA: TGTGCCTGGAGTGTACAGGGGGTTGGGGCCAACGTCCTGACTTTC.

The count of this clone is one. The V and J genes are TRBV5-4 and TRBJ2-4; unclear D gene. There are 14 residues in the CDR3. V shed 4 bases and J shed 3 bases, with 11 bases lying between them. In germline, CDR1 is SGHNT, CDR2 YYREEE (reference sequence). CDR3 in DNA: TGTGCCAGCAGCGAAAATAGGGACAAAAACATTCAGTACTTC. Protein: CASSENRDKNIQYF. The full variable domain, completed using reference TRBV5-4 and TRBJ2-4, is ETGVTQSPTHLIKTRGQQVTLRCSSQSGHNTVSWYQQALGQGPQFIFQYYREEENGRGNFPPRFSGLQFPNYSSELNVNALELDDSALYLCASSENRDKNIQYFGAGTRLSVL.

Written as DNA, the CDR3 is TGCGCCAGCAGCGACAGCGGGAACACCATATATTTT. Translating it yields CASSDSGNTIYF. This chain uses TRBV5-1 with TRBJ1-3; possibly TRBD1 for D (5 bases). Germline V lookup: CDR1 SGHRS, CDR2 YFSETQ. CDR3 length equals 12 residues. Trimming left V 4 bases short and J 7 bases short, with 9 bases between.

This clone was counted once. The J gene is TRBJ1-1, the V gene TRBV5-1; D is unresolved. Germline V CDR1 and CDR2: SGHRS, YFSETQ. The CDR3 has 12 amino acids. V was cut by 4 bases and J by 10 bases, with 14 bases left in between. The CDR3 nucleotides read TGCGCCAGCAGCCTGGGCCTAGGACCAGCTTTCTTT. Protein sequence: CASSLGLGPAFF.

The chain recombines TRBV28 with TRBJ1-1; unclear D gene. This CDR3 has 13 amino acids. Germline lookup yields CDR1 MDHEN and CDR2 SYDVKM. Trimming pared 4 bases from V and 1 base from J, leaving 7 bases between. The CDR3 DNA sequence: TGTGCCAGCAGTTCTCCGGCGAACACTGAAGCTTTCTTT. Translating gives CASSSPANTEAFF. The whole variable domain, remainder taken from reference TRBV28 and TRBJ1-1, is DVKVTQSSRYLVKRTGEKVFLECVQDMDHENMFWYRQDPGLGLRLIYFSYDVKMKEKGDIPEGYSVSREKKERFSLILESASTNQTSMYLCASSSPANTEAFFGQGTRLTVV.

This clone was seen just once. This chain links TRBV5-1 with TRBJ1-3; D gene ambiguous. This CDR3 comprises 12 residues. V lost 2 bases, J lost 0 bases, and 0 bases lay in between. Germline V gives CDR1 SGHRS, CDR2 YFSETQ. CDR3 DNA sequence: TGCGCCAGCAGCTTCTCTGGAAACACCATATATTTT. The encoded protein is CASSFSGNTIYF. The variable domain in full, with the rest retrieved from reference TRBV5-1 and TRBJ1-3, is KAGVTQTPRYLIKTRGQQVTLSCSPISGHRSVSWYQQTPGQGLQFLFEYFSETQRNKGNFPGRFSGRQFSNSRSEMNVSTLELGDSALYLCASSFSGNTIYFGEGSWLTVV.

J is TRBJ1-2 and V is TRBV7-8, with a weak D call TRBD1 (6 bases). CDR1 and CDR2 (germline): SGHVS, FQNEAQ. The germline V and J ends were trimmed by 5 bases and 0 bases, with 16 bases remaining between them. This CDR3 region has 16 residues. CDR3 in amino acids: CASSPGGGATNYGYTF. The CDR3 DNA follows: TGTGCCAGCAGCCCCGGTGGGGGGGCAACTAACTATGGCTACACCTTC.

The rearrangement links TRBV11-3 to TRBJ1-1; D ambiguous. Germline V gene sequence: CDR1 SGHNT, CDR2 YENEEA. This CDR3 has 15 residues. The V end lost 2 bases, the J end lost 5 bases, and 15 bases lay between the germline ends. This chain's CDR3 is CASSLRGGSSTEAFF. CDR3 sequence (DNA): TGTGCCAGCAGCTTACGGGGAGGGTCGAGTACTGAAGCTTTCTTT.

The chain couples TRBV27 to TRBJ2-2; D might be TRBD1 (6 bases). Germline CDR1 and CDR2: MNHEY and SMNVEV (reference sequence). CDR3 size: 15 residues. V lost 6 bases to trimming and J lost 0 bases, with 11 bases between them. CDR3 DNA sequence: TGTGCCAGCAGAACAGGGAATCCGAACACCGGGGAGCTGTTTTTT. Translated, it gives CASRTGNPNTGELFF.

This sequence joins TRBV4-1 and TRBJ2-3, with a possible D match to TRBD2 (6 bases). Germline V lookup: CDR1 MGHRA, CDR2 YSYEKL. The V end lost 1 base, the J end lost 4 bases, and 15 bases lay between the germline ends. The length of the CDR3 is 16 residues. CDR3 sequence (DNA): TGCGCCAGCAGCCAAGGTGCGGGGTACGCCCCAGATACGCAGTATTTT. Its protein product is CASSQGAGYAPDTQYF.

This chain uses TRBV5-1 with TRBJ2-3; D is ambiguous. Looked up from germline, CDR1 is SGHRS and CDR2 is YFSETQ. V was cut by 4 bases and J by 5 bases, with 11 bases left in between. The CDR3 runs 13 residues. CDR3 sequence: CASSLTGRDTQYF. The CDR3, as DNA: TGCGCCAGCAGCCTGACCGGCAGAGATACGCAGTATTTT.

V is TRBV11-3 and J is TRBJ2-7; D ambiguous. This CDR3 contains 13 residues. V was shortened by 2 bases and J by 2 bases, with 7 bases between the two germline ends. The V gene's germline CDR1 is SGHNT and CDR2 YENEEA. CDR3 protein: CASSLKAAYEQYF. In nucleotides, the CDR3 is TGTGCCAGCAGCTTAAAGGCAGCCTACGAGCAGTACTTC.

The chain joins TRBV28 to TRBJ2-4; D may be TRBD2 (6 bases). V dropped 4 bases and J dropped 9 bases, with 10 bases sitting between them. CDR3 size: 12 residues. Germline V lookup: CDR1 MDHEN, CDR2 SYDVKM. Here the CDR3 DNA reads TGTGCCAGCAGTTACCAGGGAGGCATTCAGTACTTC. Translation gives CASSYQGGIQYF.

The chain couples TRBV2 to TRBJ1-4, with D possibly being TRBD1 (5 bases). The germline V gene has CDR1 SNHLY and CDR2 FYNNEI. The V gene lost 4 bases and the J gene lost 8 bases, with 20 bases spanning the gap. The CDR3 has 16 residues. In DNA, the CDR3 is TGTGCCAGCAGTGCCACTCGACAGTCTTGGAAGGAAAAACTGTTTTTT. This sequence encodes CASSATRQSWKEKLFF.

The chain uses TRBV2 and TRBJ1-2; TRBD1 agrees at 8 bases. J lost 4 bases, V lost 4 bases, and 17 bases had no gene match. Germline V CDR1 and CDR2: SNHLY, FYNNEI. The CDR3 loop spans 18 amino acids. The CDR3 region is CASSGPFPEQGVFYGYTF. In DNA, the CDR3 is TGTGCCAGCAGTGGGCCCTTCCCTGAACAGGGGGTTTTCTATGGCTACACCTTC.

The chain is built from TRBV18 and TRBJ2-7; 15 bases agree with TRBD2. V gave up 2 bases and J gave up 7 bases; unmatched junction bases: 3. This CDR3 spans 15 amino acids. From germline, CDR1 is KGHSH and CDR2 LQKENI. The CDR3 sequence is CASSPGTSGGKEQYF. CDR3 bases: TGTGCCAGCTCACCAGGGACTAGCGGGGGGAAAGAGCAGTACTTC.

V is TRBV6-1 and J is TRBJ2-1, with D tentatively TRBD1 (6 bases). The germline CDR1 and CDR2 sequences are MNHNS and SASEGT. V was clipped by 4 bases and J by 8 bases, with 21 bases between them. The CDR3 extends over 16 amino acids. The CDR3 is CASSALKPYRVDEQFF. The CDR3 DNA follows: TGTGCCAGCAGTGCCCTTAAGCCGTACAGGGTCGATGAGCAGTTCTTC.

This clone was picked up one time. The V and J genes are TRBV3-1 (or the pseudogene TRBV3-2) and TRBJ2-5; TRBD2 might be the D (5 bases). V lost 0 bases and J 5 bases, leaving 19 bases between the germline ends. This CDR3 is 17 amino acids long. Germline V gene lookup returns CDR1 LGHDT and CDR2 YNNKEL (reference sequence). CDR3 amino acids: CASSQDRSSSPSETQYF. CDR3 nucleotides: TGTGCCAGCAGCCAAGATCGATCGTCTAGCCCCTCGGAGACCCAGTACTTC.

This sequence joins TRBV4-1 and TRBJ1-3, with no clear D. V lost 0 bases and J lost 0, with 15 bases in between. The length of the CDR3 is 18 residues. The germline V gene has CDR1 MGHRA and CDR2 YSYEKL. The CDR3 region is CASSQDPPDGASGNTIYF. In DNA, the CDR3 is TGCGCCAGCAGCCAAGACCCCCCCGACGGTGCCTCTGGAAACACCATATATTTT.

This clone occurred once. The chain couples TRBV28 to TRBJ1-1; D remains unclear. There are 15 residues in the CDR3. Between the trimmed V and J ends, which lost 3 bases and 5 bases, there was a span of 16 bases. Per germline, CDR1 MDHEN and CDR2 SYDVKM. CDR3 residues: CASSFQTLRRTEAFF. The CDR3 coding sequence is TGTGCCAGCAGTTTTCAGACCCTCCGGCGGACTGAAGCTTTCTTT.

The rearrangement uses TRBV12-5 and TRBJ2-7; D might be TRBD2 (5 bases). This CDR3 comprises 17 residues. The ends were cut back, 0 bases at V and 1 base at J, with 16 bases in the middle. Germline lookup yields CDR1 LGHNT and CDR2 FRNRAP. The CDR3 coding sequence is TGTGCTAGTGGTTTGGTACTAGGACTGAAGATATCCTACGAGCAGTACTTC. This gives the protein CASGLVLGLKISYEQYF.

The chain employs TRBV19 and TRBJ1-2; D ambiguous. This CDR3 contains 13 residues. The germline gives CDR1 LNHDA, CDR2 SQIVND (reference sequence). V was pared by 2 bases and J by 9 bases, with 13 bases between. CDR3 nucleotides: TGTGCCAGTAGTATAACCTACATGTCAAGCTACACCTTC. It yields the protein CASSITYMSSYTF.

This rearrangement joins TRBV29-1 to TRBJ2-7; D possibly uses TRBD1 or TRBD2 (5 bases each). V lost 4 bases, J lost 2 bases, and 15 bases lay in between. The length of the CDR3 is 14 residues. Germline values: CDR1 SQVTM, CDR2 ANQGSEA. CDR3 DNA: TGCAGCGTTGGGGTATCGGGACGTACCTACGAGCAGTACTTC. Translation: CSVGVSGRTYEQYF.

The rearrangement links TRBV27 to TRBJ1-4; possible D gene TRBD1, 5 bases. V dropped 5 bases and J dropped 5 bases, with 12 bases sitting between them. CDR3 size: 14 residues. CDR1 MNHEY and CDR2 SMNVEV come from the germline V gene (reference sequence). CDR3 loop: CASSEVGVNEKLFF. The CDR3 region has the DNA TGTGCCAGCAGTGAAGTGGGGGTGAATGAAAAACTGTTTTTT.

V is TRBV7-3 and J is TRBJ2-2; a weak D match, TRBD2 (7 bases). The germline gives CDR1 SGHTA, CDR2 FQGTGA. CDR3 length: 15 residues. The V gene lost 5 bases and the J gene lost 6 bases, with 16 bases spanning the gap. The chain's CDR3 is CASSPNGRGAGELFF. CDR3 bases: TGTGCCAGCAGCCCCAATGGGAGGGGGGCCGGGGAGCTGTTTTTT.

J is TRBJ1-2 and V is TRBV18; no firm D call. Trimming removed 3 bases from V and 13 bases from J, with 15 bases in between. The CDR3 runs to 12 residues. Germline V gives CDR1 KGHSH, CDR2 LQKENI. The CDR3: CASSPLDGFCTF. CDR3 coding DNA: TGTGCCAGCTCACCGCTAGACGGGTTCTGCACCTTC.

This chain joins TRBV7-2 and TRBJ1-6, with no clear D. Between the trimmed V and J ends, which lost 7 bases and 7 bases, there was a span of 14 bases. The V gene's germline CDR1 is SGHTA and CDR2 FQGNSA. CDR3 length equals 14 residues. The chain's CDR3 is CASTRTERNSPLHF. CDR3 nucleotides: TGTGCCAGCACCCGGACTGAGAGGAATTCACCCCTCCACTTT.

The rearrangement uses TRBV21-1 and TRBJ1-4; the table's D call, TRBD1, was not checked against the DNA. TRBV21-1 is a known pseudogene. This CDR3 contains 16 residues. The CDR3 region has the DNA TGTGCCAGCAGCAAACCGGGACAGGGGACTAATGAAAAACTGTTTTTT. Residues: CASSKPGQGTNEKLFF.

The V and J genes are TRBV18 and TRBJ1-3; D unclear. This CDR3 is built from 12 residues. Germline CDR1 and CDR2: KGHSH and LQKENI. Trimming removed 8 bases from V and 4 bases from J, with 9 bases in between. The DNA of the CDR3 is TGTGCCAGCACTGAACCGGGAAACACCATATATTTT. Translated, it gives CASTEPGNTIYF.